Included here is one T cell receptor beta chain sequence, with context. The source of the sample is a study of blood T cell repertoires in COVID-19. Overall study: The United States, Italy and Spain provided the acute and convalescent COVID-19 samples. Sources were T cells, B-cell-depleted T cells, or PBMCs; the material itself was cDNA or gDNA.

In the study's own analysis: How many nucleated cells were present was estimated from reference gene primer amplification. Repertoires were generated with immunoSEQ multiplex PCR, while TCRdb's copy carries only in-frame clones and drops some. V and J calls and clone size are as listed in that table; D and trimming were resolved from the DNA. The table includes about 230,000 clones, around four fifths detected once. The CDR3 extends over 14 amino acids. The V and J ends lost 1 base and 5 bases respectively, with 11 bases between them. Germline V CDR1 and CDR2: SSHAT, FNYEAQ (reference sequence). Sequencing input: peripheral blood. The receptor's source is a woman aged 70-85 years with active or convalescent COVID-19. This sequence joins TRBV7-7 and TRBJ2-5; weak D call: TRBD2 (7 bases). The CDR3, as DNA: TGTGCCAGCAGCTTAGGCGGGGGCAGGGAGACCCAGTACTTC. Its protein product is CASSLGGGRETQYF.